This TCR beta chain was sequenced during a study of chemoradiotherapy in HPV16-positive cancers. Turning to the study itself: Candidate HPV-specific clones and shared TCR motifs came from a couple of HPV16-positive patients.

Of note for this clone: Its antigen is not identified.

General observations from the study: Non-HPV-specific T cells did not expand in tumors during treatment, whereas candidate HPV-specific clones and E7-related motifs did. The functional HPV-specific definition rests on just a couple of HPV16-positive patients.

Repertoires were sampled repeatedly during chemoradiotherapy. CDR3 size: 15 residues. Per germline, CDR1 ENHRY and CDR2 SYGVKD. V lost 3 bases and J lost 5; bases outside the gene matches: 8. Here immunoSEQ multiplex PCR was the method, and the copy in TCRdb shows in-frame clones only, minus some. The sample lists about 22,000 clones, around 75% occurring once. The source is a human donor with HPV-associated anogenital cancer. This sample was taken from a patient who underwent chemoradiotherapy. The chain is built from TRBV10-3 and TRBJ2-3, with 7 bases lining up with TRBD2. CDR3: CAISDGSGVVDTQYF. The CDR3 DNA is TGTGCCATCAGTGATGGAAGCGGGGTCGTAGATACGCAGTATTTT.